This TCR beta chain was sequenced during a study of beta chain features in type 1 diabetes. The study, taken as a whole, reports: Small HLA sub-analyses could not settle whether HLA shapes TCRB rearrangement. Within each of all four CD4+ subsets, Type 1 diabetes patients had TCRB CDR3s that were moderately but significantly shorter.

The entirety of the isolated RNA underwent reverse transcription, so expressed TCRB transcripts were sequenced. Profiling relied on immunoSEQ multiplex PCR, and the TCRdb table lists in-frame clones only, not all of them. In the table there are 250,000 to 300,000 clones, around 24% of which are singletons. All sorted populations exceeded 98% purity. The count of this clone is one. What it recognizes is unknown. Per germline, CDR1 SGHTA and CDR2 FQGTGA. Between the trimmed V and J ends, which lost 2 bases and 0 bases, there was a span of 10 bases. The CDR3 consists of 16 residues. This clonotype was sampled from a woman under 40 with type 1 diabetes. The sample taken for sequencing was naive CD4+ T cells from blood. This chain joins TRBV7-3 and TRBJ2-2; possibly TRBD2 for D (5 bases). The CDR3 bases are TGTGCCAGCAGCTTAGAGGGAGCGGCGAACACCGGGGAGCTGTTTTTT. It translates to CASSLEGAANTGELFF. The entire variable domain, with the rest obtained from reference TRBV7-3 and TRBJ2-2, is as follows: GAGVSQTPSNKVTEKGKYVELRCDPISGHTALYWYRQSLGQGPEFLIYFQGTGAADDSGLPNDRFFAVRPEGSVSTLKIQRTERGDSAVYLCASSLEGAANTGELFFGEGSRLTVL.